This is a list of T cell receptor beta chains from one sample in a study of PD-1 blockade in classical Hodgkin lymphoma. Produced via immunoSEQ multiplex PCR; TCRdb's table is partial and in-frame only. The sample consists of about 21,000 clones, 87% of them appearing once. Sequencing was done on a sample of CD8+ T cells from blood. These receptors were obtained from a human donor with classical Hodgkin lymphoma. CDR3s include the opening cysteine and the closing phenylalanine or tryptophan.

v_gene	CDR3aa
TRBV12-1	CASSWRLAGDYEQYF
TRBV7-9	CASSPPGGRSYNEQFF
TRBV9	CASSVDRGGYTF
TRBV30	CAWSYPLGTNTEAFF
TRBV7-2	CASSPWTGGEGYTF
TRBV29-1	CSVEWLVGPEYEQYF
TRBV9	CASSRGTEAFF
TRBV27	CASSPWGRGVPDTQYF
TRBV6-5	CATTTQGDHEQYF
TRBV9	CASSVIGNYGYTF
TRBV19	CASSAWETANEKLFF
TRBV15	CATSRGLAGGISGELFF
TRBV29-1	CSVVLAGVIGELFF
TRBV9	CASSAARDNNYGYTF
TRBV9	CASSEWAGGRGGNEQFF
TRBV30	CAWSGMSGELFF
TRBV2	CASSEGGLPTEAFF
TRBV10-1	CASSERNTEAFF
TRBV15	CATSSTRGSNQPQHF
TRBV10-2	CASKGSGSTDTQYF